The 2 T cell receptor beta chains in this list originate from one sample, sequenced in a study of T cell repertoires in ileal Crohn's disease. The time point is: neoterminal ileum biopsy at postoperative endoscopy, about 6 months after surgery. This table comes from immunoSEQ multiplex PCR, and its TCRdb copy is limited to in-frame clones, with some not included. This table has about 62,000 clones, roughly nine tenths appearing once. What was sequenced was ileal tissue. These TCRs come from an adult with Crohn's disease.

The rearrangement joins TRBV13 to TRBJ1-3, with D perhaps TRBD1 (6 bases). V gave up 4 bases and J gave up 0 bases, with 10 bases separating them. The CDR3 consists of 15 residues. Germline-derived CDR1 and CDR2 are PRHDT and FYEKMQ (reference sequence). The CDR3 here is CASSSGQPSGNTIYF. The CDR3 nucleotides are TGTGCCAGCAGCTCCGGACAGCCCTCTGGAAACACCATATATTTT.

This clone was seen just once. The chain employs TRBV4-2 and TRBJ1-1; 7 bases map to TRBD1. Trimming at V came to 7 bases and at J to 4 bases, leaving 6 bases not matched to a gene. This CDR3 spans 13 amino acids. From germline, CDR1 is LGHNA and CDR2 YNFKEQ. CDR3 nucleotide sequence: TGTGCCAGCATCGACAGGGTGGCCACTGAAGCTTTCTTT. This encodes CASIDRVATEAFF.